The 32 T cell receptor beta chains presented below share a single source sample, sequenced in a study of response to subunit inactivated influenza vaccine. MiXCR, applied by TCRdb to the RT-PCR reads, yields one record per CDR3 protein. The sample lists 800,000 to 1,000,000 distinct CDR3 sequences, 20% to 25% seen once, with 10% to 13% in the top ten. Sequenced material: PBMCs from blood, taken 5 days after vaccination. These receptors were taken from a man between 45 and 60 years old who received an inactivated influenza vaccine.

DNA of the CDR3: TGTGCCAGCAGCCAAGAACCGGCTAGCGGGGTCGATGAGCAGTTCTTC. The encoded protein is CASSQEPASGVDEQFF. This chain links TRBV4-2 with TRBJ2-1; the match to TRBD2 covers 9 bases. The CDR3 loop spans 16 amino acids. CDR1 is LGHNA and CDR2 is YNFKEQ in the germline V gene. Losses at the gene ends were 0 bases for V and 8 bases for J; bases not matched to a gene: 8.

The gene calls are TRBV7-8 and TRBJ1-2, with a weak D call TRBD1 (6 bases). Trimming removed 3 bases at V and 3 bases at J, with 17 bases between. The V gene's germline CDR1 is SGHVS and CDR2 FQNEAQ. This CDR3 contains 16 residues. The CDR3 protein is CASSLSRGRPDYGYTF. CDR3 nucleotide sequence: TGTGCCAGCAGCTTGAGTCGGGGGCGCCCTGACTATGGCTACACCTTC.

The chain couples TRBV7-9 to TRBJ2-1, with 9 bases fitting TRBD2. Germline V gene data show CDR1 as SEHNR and CDR2 as FQNEAQ (reference sequence). Germline trimming cut 11 bases from V and 4 bases from J; bases unmatched to any gene: 12. This CDR3 has 15 residues. CDR3 sequence reads: CASSAAGGPYNEQFF. The CDR3 bases are TGTGCCTCCTCTGCGGCGGGGGGGCCTTACAATGAGCAGTTCTTC.

Ten or more counts support this clonotype. V usage is TRBV6-6 and J usage is TRBJ2-7; D unresolved. The length of the CDR3 is 13 residues. Trimming removed 2 bases from V and 0 bases from J, with 5 bases in between. CDR1 is MNHNY and CDR2 is SVGAGI in the germline V gene (reference sequence). In DNA form, the CDR3 reads TGTGCCAGCAGTTACGGGGACTCCTACGAGCAGTACTTC. Protein product: CASSYGDSYEQYF.

The V and J genes are TRBV20-1 and TRBJ2-1; 8 nucleotides align to TRBD2. The CDR3 is 14 residues long. Germline V gene sequence: CDR1 DFQATT, CDR2 SNEGSKA (reference sequence). Losses at the gene ends were 3 bases for V and 6 bases for J; bases not matched to a gene: 7. The DNA for the CDR3 is TGCAGTGCTAGGTCCGGGACTAGGGGCAATGAGCAGTTCTTC. Amino acids: CSARSGTRGNEQFF.

The chain employs TRBV4-2 and TRBJ2-4; 12 bases align to TRBD2. Germline CDR1 and CDR2: LGHNA and YNFKEQ. V gave up 3 bases and J gave up 1 base; unmatched junction bases: 1. CDR3 length: 16 amino acids. CDR3 coding DNA: TGTGCCAGCAGCCACACTAGCGGGGGGGCCAAAAACATTCAGTACTTC. It yields the protein CASSHTSGGAKNIQYF.

The CDR3 DNA reads TGTGCCAGCAGCCAAGTCGTCCGGGACAGGGCCAAAAAACTGTTTTTT. Translation: CASSQVVRDRAKKLFF. The V and J genes are TRBV4-2 and TRBJ1-4; 9 bases map to TRBD1. The CDR3 sequence is 16 residues long. The V and J ends lost 1 base and 9 bases, in that order; junction bases with no gene match: 9. Germline V gene data show CDR1 as LGHNA and CDR2 as YNFKEQ.

There are many counts of this clonotype. The chain recombines TRBV5-4 with TRBJ2-7; possibly TRBD1 for D (6 bases). Trimming left V 1 base short and J 0 bases short, with 23 bases between. Germline CDR1 and CDR2: SGHNT and YYREEE (reference sequence). This CDR3 region has 19 residues. CDR3: CASSLRSRTVRPTSYEQYF. The CDR3 bases are TGTGCCAGCAGCTTGCGCAGTAGGACAGTCCGGCCGACCTCCTACGAGCAGTACTTC.

The table lists this clonotype with a few counts. The CDR3 reads CASYSTGENEQYF. For the CDR3, the DNA is TGTGCCAGCTACTCAACAGGGGAGAACGAGCAGTACTTC. V usage is TRBV6-1 and J usage is TRBJ2-7; 7 positions agree with TRBD1. Losses at the gene ends were 8 bases for V and 5 bases for J; bases not matched to a gene: 9. The V gene's germline CDR1 is MNHNS and CDR2 SASEGT. This CDR3 has 13 residues.

In this sample, this clonotype turned up a few times. J is TRBJ2-7 and V is TRBV5-1; 7 bases align to TRBD1. There are 13 residues in the CDR3. V lost 3 bases and J lost 2; bases outside the gene matches: 2. Germline assignment: CDR1 SGHRS and CDR2 YFSETQ. The CDR3 spells CASSSGQPYEQYF. The CDR3 bases are TGCGCCAGCAGCTCGGGACAGCCCTACGAGCAGTACTTC.

The CDR3, as DNA: TGTGCCAGCAGCTTCGTGGTTACTGAAGCTTTCTTT. Amino acid sequence: CASSFVVTEAFF. This sequence joins TRBV7-9 and TRBJ1-1; D unclear. CDR1 is SEHNR and CDR2 is FQNEAQ in the germline V gene (reference sequence). Trimming removed 3 bases from V and 5 bases from J, with 7 bases in between. The CDR3 is made up of 12 amino acids.

This clonotype has a handful of counts. The gene calls are TRBV29-1 and TRBJ1-1; D is perhaps TRBD1 (5 bases). In germline, CDR1 is SQVTM, CDR2 ANQGSEA. Trimming pared 3 bases from V and 0 bases from J, leaving 8 bases between. The CDR3 contains 13 residues. CDR3 bases: TGCAGCGTTGAGGTCAGGGTGAACACTGAAGCTTTCTTT. Translated: CSVEVRVNTEAFF.

The sample holds a few counts of this clonotype. The chain joins TRBV11-2 to TRBJ2-7, with no clear D. V lost 2 bases and J lost 1, with 12 bases in between. In germline, CDR1 is SGHAT, CDR2 FQNNGV. This CDR3 is built from 15 residues. CDR3: CASSLQALSSYEQYF. In DNA, the CDR3 is TGTGCCAGCAGCTTACAGGCTCTCTCTTCCTACGAGCAGTACTTC.

The chain combines TRBV4-3 with TRBJ1-2; D unclear. Germline V gene data show CDR1 as LGHNA and CDR2 as YSLEER. Trimming removed 0 bases at V and 2 bases at J, with 13 bases between. This CDR3 is 16 amino acids long. CDR3 coding DNA: TGCGCCAGCAGCCAAGAGGTGGCAGTTCCCAACTATGGCTACACCTTC. Protein sequence: CASSQEVAVPNYGYTF.

The rearrangement links TRBV4-2 to TRBJ2-1, with D possibly being TRBD2 (5 bases). Germline values: CDR1 LGHNA, CDR2 YNFKEQ. The CDR3 extends over 18 amino acids. Trimming stripped 0 bases from V and 7 bases from J, with 22 bases between. CDR3 sequence reads: CASSQDPWAGRTVNEQFF. The CDR3 DNA reads TGTGCCAGCAGCCAAGACCCTTGGGCGGGCAGGACGGTGAATGAGCAGTTCTTC.

This clonotype showed up many times. The chain recombines TRBV4-1 with TRBJ2-2; D not certain. CDR3 length: 13 amino acids. Trimming pared 2 bases from V and 13 bases from J, leaving 14 bases between. The V gene's germline CDR1 is MGHRA and CDR2 YSYEKL. The CDR3 spells CASSQSSGRALFF. The CDR3 region has the DNA TGCGCCAGCAGCCAAAGTTCCGGACGAGCGCTGTTTTTT.

The chain uses TRBV28 and TRBJ1-2, with a possible D match to TRBD1 (5 bases). Germline V gives CDR1 MDHEN, CDR2 SYDVKM. Deletions cut 3 bases from V and 12 bases from J, with 14 bases between. This CDR3 comprises 12 residues. CDR3 DNA sequence: TGTGCCAGCAGTTTGGCAGGGAAGGAAGACACCTTC. Its translation is CASSLAGKEDTF.

This clonotype was observed many times. The rearrangement links TRBV5-5 to TRBJ2-5; D may match TRBD1 or TRBD2 (7 bases each). The V end lost 0 bases, the J end lost 5 bases, and 14 bases lay between the germline ends. The CDR3 runs 15 residues. The germline CDR1 and CDR2 sequences are SGHKS and YYEKEE (reference sequence). The CDR3 is CASSLVPGGGETQYF. CDR3 sequence (DNA): TGTGCCAGCAGCTTGGTGCCAGGGGGGGGGGAGACCCAGTACTTC.

The CDR3 region is CSARKPGKPETQYF. The CDR3 DNA sequence: TGCAGTGCTAGGAAACCTGGAAAGCCAGAGACCCAGTACTTC. The rearrangement uses TRBV20-1 and TRBJ2-5; D not certain. The ends were cut back, 3 bases at V and 4 bases at J, with 15 bases in the middle. CDR3 size: 14 residues. Germline lookup yields CDR1 DFQATT and CDR2 SNEGSKA (reference sequence).

V and J are TRBV6-1 and TRBJ1-1; the D gene is possibly TRBD1 (6 bases). The CDR3 contains 14 residues. Germline values: CDR1 MNHNS, CDR2 SASEGT. The V gene lost 4 bases and the J gene lost 5 bases, with 14 bases spanning the gap. The CDR3 sequence is CASSGRGGWTEAFF. In DNA form, the CDR3 reads TGTGCCAGCAGTGGGCGGGGGGGCTGGACTGAAGCTTTCTTT.

V and J are TRBV28 and TRBJ2-7; 13 bases align to TRBD2. CDR1 and CDR2 from the germline V gene are MDHEN and SYDVKM. The ends lost 6 bases at V and 2 bases at J; junction bases unmatched: 7. CDR3 length equals 16 residues. CDR3 protein: CASRPTSGGAPYEQYF. The CDR3 DNA sequence: TGTGCCAGCAGGCCTACTAGCGGGGGGGCCCCCTACGAGCAGTACTTC.

The chain employs TRBV20-1 and TRBJ2-1; TRBD2 agrees at 12 bases. Germline V CDR1 and CDR2: DFQATT, SNEGSKA (reference sequence). J lost 8 bases, V lost 0 bases, and 17 bases had no gene match. This CDR3 contains 19 residues. CDR3 bases: TGCAGTGCTAGAGATCTACAGGGGGCAGCGGCTAGCGGGAGGGATGAGCAGTTCTTC. It yields the protein CSARDLQGAAASGRDEQFF.

The chain joins TRBV20-1 to TRBJ2-7; TRBD2 matches 13 bases. The CDR3 consists of 16 residues. V shed 0 bases, J shed 6 bases, and the junction held 8 bases outside the gene matches. Per the germline V gene, CDR1 is DFQATT and CDR2 is SNEGSKA (reference sequence). The CDR3 sequence is CSARDQVRLAGGEQYF. In DNA, the CDR3 is TGCAGTGCTAGAGATCAAGTGAGACTAGCGGGGGGCGAGCAGTACTTC.

The chain has TRBV20-1 and TRBJ2-7; D remains ambiguous. The germline gives CDR1 DFQATT, CDR2 SNEGSKA (reference sequence). V lost 6 bases and J 2 bases, leaving 11 bases between the germline ends. The CDR3 length is 12 residues. CDR3 sequence: CSASRSTYEQYF. Here the CDR3 DNA reads TGCAGTGCCTCCCGGAGTACCTACGAGCAGTACTTC.

In its sample, this clonotype was seen a few times. The J gene is TRBJ2-2, the V gene TRBV7-9; D unresolved. Between the trimmed V and J ends, which lost 5 bases and 3 bases, there was a span of 7 bases. The CDR3 is made up of 13 amino acids. Germline CDR1 and CDR2: SEHNR and FQNEAQ (reference sequence). CDR3 protein: CASSISYTGELFF. The CDR3 coding sequence is TGTGCCAGCAGCATCAGCTACACCGGGGAGCTGTTTTTT.

This clonotype turned up a few times. CDR3 sequence (DNA): TGTGCCAGCAGCTTAGACGTCACTTTCACCGGGGAGCTGTTTTTT. Its translation is CASSLDVTFTGELFF. J is TRBJ2-2 and V is TRBV7-2; D is uncertain. Germline V gives CDR1 SGHTA, CDR2 FQGNSA. This CDR3 contains 15 residues. V was pared by 1 base and J by 4 bases, with 10 bases between.

This chain uses TRBV19 with TRBJ2-1, with TRBD2 matching 11 bases. V shed 4 bases, J shed 3 bases, and the junction held 5 bases outside the gene matches. Germline V gives CDR1 LNHDA, CDR2 SQIVND (reference sequence). This CDR3 region has 16 residues. The CDR3 reads CASSKEGTSGYNEQFF. The CDR3 DNA reads as TGTGCCAGTAGTAAAGAAGGGACTAGCGGCTACAATGAGCAGTTCTTC.

The chain carries TRBV2 and TRBJ1-1; D unresolved. V was clipped by 9 bases and J by 4 bases, with 15 bases between them. The CDR3 covers 13 residues. The germline gives CDR1 SNHLY, CDR2 FYNNEI. CDR3 sequence: CASLQEFGTEAFF. The CDR3 nucleotides read TGTGCCAGTCTCCAGGAATTTGGCACTGAAGCTTTCTTT.

The V and J genes are TRBV5-1 and TRBJ2-7; 10 bases map to TRBD2. The CDR3 extends over 15 amino acids. Germline trimming cut 0 bases from V and 5 bases from J; bases unmatched to any gene: 5. The germline gives CDR1 SGHRS, CDR2 YFSETQ. CDR3 protein: CASSLVLAGVHEQYF. CDR3 nucleotides: TGCGCCAGCAGCTTGGTGCTAGCGGGAGTCCACGAGCAGTACTTC.

This clonotype was counted only a few times. The rearrangement joins TRBV7-2 to TRBJ2-1, with D perhaps assigned TRBD1 or TRBD2 (7 bases each). Germline V lookup: CDR1 SGHTA, CDR2 FQGNSA. This CDR3 has 14 amino acids. Trimming pared 3 bases from V and 8 bases from J, leaving 14 bases between. The CDR3 here is CASSFQGGGYEQFF. As DNA, the CDR3 is TGTGCCAGCAGCTTCCAGGGGGGGGGCTATGAGCAGTTCTTC.

As for this clonotype: A much larger clone differs from this one at a single base, so this may be a read error. The chain links TRBV4-2 to TRBJ1-3, with a weak D call TRBD1 (5 bases). V lost 1 base to trimming and J lost 0 bases, with 10 bases between them. The CDR3 extends over 16 amino acids. Germline V gene lookup returns CDR1 LGHNA and CDR2 YNFKEQ. This CDR3 is CASSQGPQDSGNTIYF. The CDR3 DNA reads TGTGCCAGCAGCCAAGGACCACAGGACTCTGGAAACACCATATATTTT.

In this sample, this clonotype turned up a few times. J is TRBJ2-2 and V is TRBV20-1, with D possibly TRBD1 on 5 matching bases. Germline V gene sequence: CDR1 DFQATT, CDR2 SNEGSKA (reference sequence). V was trimmed by 5 bases and J by 2 bases, leaving 12 bases between them. This CDR3 has 14 amino acids. This CDR3 is CSAFAQGNTGELFF. CDR3 bases: TGCAGTGCTTTCGCTCAGGGCAACACCGGGGAGCTGTTTTTT.